This T cell receptor (beta chain) was observed in a study of OX40 agonist ivuxolimab in advanced cancers. Whole-study context: Dosing consisted of intravenous ivuxolimab at 0.01 to 10 mg/kg every 2 weeks. Dose-escalation patients had hepatocellular carcinoma, melanoma, renal cell or head and neck cancer. Three individuals attained partial responses, comprising one hepatocellular carcinoma case and two cutaneous melanoma cases.

Prior autoimmune disease or systemic immunosuppression barred patients. TCRdb's copy holds only in-frame clones and misses some; the assay was immunoSEQ multiplex PCR. The repertoire holds approximately 90,000 clones, with roughly 84% as singletons. The germline V gene encodes CDR1 SGHRS and CDR2 YFSETQ. CDR3 length equals 13 residues. The V and J ends lost 4 bases and 3 bases respectively, with 11 bases between them. The chain combines TRBV5-1 with TRBJ2-7; D is ambiguous. The receptor's source is an adult with an advanced solid tumor such as melanoma, head and neck, liver or kidney cancer. The sequences come from CD4+ or CD8+ T cells sorted from blood, collected in a trial of the OX40 agonist ivuxolimab. The CDR3 bases are TGCGCCAGCAGCCACCAGGAAAGCTACGAGCAGTACTTC. Protein: CASSHQESYEQYF.